The T cell receptor beta chain described here comes from a study of cytotoxic CD8 clonotypes in ibrutinib-treated CLL. At the level of the study: There were around twelve relapsed/refractory patients and about 14 treatment-naive patients, and fewer than 18 were IGHV unmutated. Samples yielded averages of 200,000 to 300,000 productive templates and around 99,000 productive rearrangements. Broader study findings: Clonality showed a rise at ibrutinib response that reversed toward baseline at progression.

Comment on this clone: Antigen unknown.

Some clones are missing from TCRdb's copy, which holds only in-frame ones; the method was immunoSEQ multiplex PCR. The repertoire consists of a few hundred thousand clones, with under 75% occurring once and the leading ten covering 15%. About 2 micrograms of genomic DNA, which was extracted from cryopreserved PBMCs, served as the material used for the TCR beta libraries. The sample here was PBMCs, taken after 24 months of ibrutinib treatment. This TCR derives from a human donor with chronic lymphocytic leukemia.

CDR3 DNA sequence: TGTGCCAGCAGTTACTCCAAGGGCAGGCCTAATGAAAAACTGTTTTTT. It encodes CASSYSKGRPNEKLFF. The rearrangement uses TRBV6-5 and TRBJ1-4; D call uncertain. This CDR3 has 16 amino acids. V was shortened by 0 bases and J by 3 bases, with 11 bases between the two germline ends. Germline CDR1 reads MNHEY; CDR2 reads SVGAGI.